A single TCR beta chain is shown here with its context. The table came from immunoSEQ multiplex PCR; TCRdb's copy has only in-frame clones and leaves some out. The sample consists of some 220,000 clones, approximately 91% of them appearing once. V shed 2 bases and J 3 bases; nucleotides not matched to a gene: 10. This CDR3 spans 17 amino acids. The V gene's germline CDR1 is MNHEY and CDR2 SMNVEV (reference sequence). Seattle patients were enrolled during active infection and followed longitudinally. The sample is drawn from a study of blood T cell repertoires in COVID-19. The chain couples TRBV27 to TRBJ1-1; 9 bases line up with TRBD1. The clonotype comes from a man aged 25-45 years with COVID-19, enrolled during active disease. Source material: peripheral blood. CDR3 sequence (DNA): TGTGCCAGCAGTTTAAGGGGACAGGGAGTTGGTGACACTGAAGCTTTCTTT. Amino acids: CASSLRGQGVGDTEAFF.